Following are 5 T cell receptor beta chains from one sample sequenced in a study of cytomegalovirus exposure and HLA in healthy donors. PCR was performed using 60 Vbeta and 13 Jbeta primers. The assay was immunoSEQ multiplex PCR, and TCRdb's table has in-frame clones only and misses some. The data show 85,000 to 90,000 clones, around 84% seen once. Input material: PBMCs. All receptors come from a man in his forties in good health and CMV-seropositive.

The CDR3 protein is CASSFVRWENEKGLFF. CDR3 DNA: TGTGCCAGCAGCTTTGTAAGATGGGAGAATGAAAAGGGACTGTTTTTT. The chain links TRBV5-6 to TRBJ1-4, with D unresolved. V dropped 2 bases and J dropped 13 bases, with 24 bases sitting between them. CDR1 SGHDT and CDR2 YYEEEE come from the germline V gene. The CDR3 spans 16 residues.

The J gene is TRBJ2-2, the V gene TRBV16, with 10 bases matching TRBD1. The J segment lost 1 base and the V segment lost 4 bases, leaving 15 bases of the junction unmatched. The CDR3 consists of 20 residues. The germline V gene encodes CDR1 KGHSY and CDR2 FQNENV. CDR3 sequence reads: CASSRRGGQGMRLNTGELFF. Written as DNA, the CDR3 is TGTGCCAGCAGCCGCCGTGGGGGACAGGGGATGAGGCTGAACACCGGGGAGCTGTTTTTT.

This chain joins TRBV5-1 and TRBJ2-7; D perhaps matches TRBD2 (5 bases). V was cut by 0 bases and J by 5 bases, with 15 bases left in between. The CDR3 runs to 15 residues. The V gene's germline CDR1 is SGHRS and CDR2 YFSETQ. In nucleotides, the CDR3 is TGCGCCAGCAGCTTGGTGGAGGCCGGTGGTAACGAGCAGTACTTC. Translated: CASSLVEAGGNEQYF.

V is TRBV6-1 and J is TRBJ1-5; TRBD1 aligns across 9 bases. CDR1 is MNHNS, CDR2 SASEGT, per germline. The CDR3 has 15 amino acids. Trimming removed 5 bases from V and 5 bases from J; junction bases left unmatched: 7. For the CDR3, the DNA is TGTGCCAGCAGTAGGGGACAGGGCACCGATCAGCCCCAGCATTTT. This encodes CASSRGQGTDQPQHF.

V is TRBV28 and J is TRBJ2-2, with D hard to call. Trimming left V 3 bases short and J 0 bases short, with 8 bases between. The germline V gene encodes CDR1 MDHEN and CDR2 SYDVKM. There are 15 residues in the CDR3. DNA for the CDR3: TGTGCCAGCAGTTTTTTTCCCACGAACACCGGGGAGCTGTTTTTT. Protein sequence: CASSFFPTNTGELFF.